This TCR beta chain was sequenced in a study of shared clonotypes between healthy human individuals. This CDR3 is built from 14 residues. Between the trimmed V and J ends, which lost 4 bases and 0 bases, there was a span of 8 bases. The germline V gene has CDR1 SGHVS and CDR2 FNYEAQ. Libraries were prepared by immunoSEQ multiplex PCR; TCRdb keeps only in-frame clonotypes and omits some of them. This sample yields roughly 650,000 clones, of which more than 95% are seen a single time; approximately 0.057% belongs to the top ten. The TCR sequence derives from a woman between 25 and 40 years old in good health. The chain carries TRBV7-6 and TRBJ2-3; D gene uncertain. Sample: naive CD4+ T cells sorted from blood. This sample's subset: CD45RA+ positively selected. CDR3 sequence: CASSSDASTDTQYF. In DNA form, the CDR3 reads TGTGCCAGCAGCTCCGACGCCAGCACAGATACGCAGTATTTT. Drawing the rest from reference TRBV7-6 and TRBJ2-3, the complete variable domain is GAGVSQSPRYKVTKRGQDVALRCDPISGHVSLYWYRQALGQGPEFLTYFNYEAQQDKSGLPNDRFSAERPEGSISTLTIQRTEQRDSAMYRCASSSDASTDTQYFGPGTRLTVL.